This T cell receptor (beta chain) was recorded in a study of CD8+ T cells in alopecia areata. The wider study: C3H/HeJ donors aged roughly 6-13 months with spontaneous alopecia supplied skin grafted onto roughly 6-11-week-old female C3H/HeJ mice. Study-level results: Sequencing of scalp samples also includes resident alphabeta T cells from normal skin. Affected lesional scalp, above all in alopecia totalis/universalis, was more clonal than normal scalp.

The authors extracted RNA and reverse transcribed it into cDNA as the sequencing template. This table comes from immunoSEQ multiplex PCR, and its TCRdb copy is limited to in-frame clones, with some not included. The sample shows some 110,000 clones, none of them appearing just once. This clone appeared a few times. No antigen is known for it. Gene names and germline match the mouse. Coverage ceases 4 residues before the CDR3 finishes, and the germline J gene fills in the end. The CDR3 runs to 14 residues. V lost 4 bases to trimming and J lost 4 bases; unmatched junction nucleotides: 6. Per germline, CDR1 NNHDY and CDR2 SYVADS.

Sequencing was performed on lesional skin. The sequence was collected from a C3H/HeJ mouse with alopecia areata. The strain's MHC: H2-k. The rearrangement links TRBV13-3 to TRBJ1-1, with TRBD1 matching 8 bases. CDR3 DNA, as far as it was read: TGTGCCAGCAGTTTCAGGGGGCTTGGCACA. Its translation is CASSFRGLGT. The CDR3, in full, reads CASSFRGLGTEVFF.